This T cell receptor beta chain stems from a study of a mutant IDH1 vaccine in newly diagnosed glioma. The wider study: Patients arrived already treated with radiotherapy, temozolomide, or both, most having had both. General study points: Whatever changes occurred in top peripheral T cell clonotypes seemed unrelated to pseudoprogression.

The CDR3 length is 16 residues. After removal of 6 bases from V and 6 bases from J, the junction contained 7 bases not matched to a gene. CDR1 and CDR2 from the germline V gene are WSHSY and SAAADI. Only in-frame clones appear in the TCRdb table, and some are missing; sequencing was by immunoSEQ multiplex PCR. The sample lists 110,000 or so clones; roughly 90% were seen once. Regarding this clone: Its specificity is not known.

Regarding time point: week 11, during vaccination. Vaccination comprised doses that each held 300 ug of mutant IDH1 20-mer peptide, plus topical imiquimod. The sequencing used PBMCs, collected from a glioma patient whose treatment included an IDH1 peptide vaccine. V usage is TRBV10-2 and J usage is TRBJ2-4, with TRBD2 matching 14 bases. This sequence was found in a woman aged 50 to 60 with glioma. The CDR3, as DNA: TGCGCCAGCAGCACCGGGACTAGCGGGAGCGGAAACATTCAGTACTTC. Protein: CASSTGTSGSGNIQYF.